Listed below are T cell receptor beta chains from one sample, sequenced in a study of esophageal squamous cell carcinoma under preoperative chemotherapy. TCRdb processed the PCR reads anew with MiXCR; each CDR3 protein has one entry. The table shows tens of thousands of distinct CDR3 sequences, with roughly half occurring only once. The sample was taken from a patient given preoperative chemotherapy. The receptors derive from a human donor with esophageal squamous cell carcinoma. The donor label of this sample is uncertain. Both conserved end residues are part of each CDR3. A D gene is named only where the DNA matches it firmly. Some rows mark clone size as missing; the rest say once, few, many or name a class of expanded clone.

j_gene	d_gene	abundance	v_gene	CDR3aa	CDR3nt
TRBJ2-3	TRBD2	many	TRBV6-5	CASSSSGSDTDTQYF	TGTGCCAGCAGTTCTAGCGGGAGTGATACAGATACGCAGTATTTT
TRBJ2-5	TRBD2	few	TRBV28	CASSPSAGGGETQYF	TGTGCCAGCAGTCCCTCCGCGGGGGGGGGGGAGACCCAGTACTTC
TRBJ2-2	TRBD2	.	TRBV7-2	CASSLASGRAVGELFF	TGTGCCAGCAGCTTAGCTAGCGGGAGGGCGGTCGGGGAGCTGTTTTTT
TRBJ1-2	.	few	TRBV7-9	CASSLSSLGAGGYTF	TGTGCCAGCAGCTTAAGCTCCTTAGGGGCCGGTGGCTACACCTTC
TRBJ2-1	TRBD2	.	TRBV24-1	CATTSGRGSSNEQFF	TGTGCCACCACAAGCGGGAGGGGGTCTAGCAATGAGCAGTTCTTC
TRBJ1-6	TRBD1	many	TRBV11-3	CASSKGAGSGSPLHF	TGTGCCAGCAGCAAGGGGGCAGGGAGTGGTTCACCCCTCCACTTT
TRBJ2-5	.	.	TRBV7-2	CATRLVGRDQETQYF	TGTGCCACGAGGCTCGTCGGCCGAGACCAAGAGACTCAGTACTTC
TRBJ2-2	.	.	TRBV7-3	CASSFEGGLAGELFF	TGTGCCAGCAGCTTTGAGGGAGGACTTGCCGGGGAGCTGTTTTTT
TRBJ2-2	.	.	TRBV5-8	CASRGKAVSTETLFF	TGTGCCAGCCGGGGCAAGGCTGTGAGCACAGAGACGCTGTTTTTT
TRBJ2-2	.	.	TRBV7-2	CAISSDLLAVNTGEQFF	TGTGCCATCAGCTCCGACCTGCTGGCAGTGAACACCGGGGAGCAGTTTTTT
TRBJ2-2	.	many	TRBV6-1	CASSPTSGIPGELFF	TGTGCCAGCAGTCCGACCTCAGGGATCCCCGGGGAGCTGTTTTTT
TRBJ1-2	TRBD1	.	TRBV11-3	CASSPGTVSNYGYTF	TGTGCCAGCAGCCCGGGGACAGTTTCTAACTATGGCTACACCTTC
TRBJ2-5	.	few	TRBV18	CASSPSGAQETQYF	TGTGCCAGCTCACCCTCCGGAGCCCAAGAGACCCAGTACTTC
TRBJ2-5	.	medium-sized	TRBV27	CASRQSETQYF	TGTGCCAGCAGGCAATCAGAGACCCAGTACTTC
TRBJ1-4	TRBD1	.	TRBV5-4	CASSTGTAWGEKLFF	TGTGCCAGCAGCACAGGGACAGCCTGGGGGGAAAAACTGTTTTTT
TRBJ2-5	.	.	TRBV7-3	CASSVILGGRDQKTQYF	TGTGCTAGCAGCGTGATACTCGGGGGACGTGACCAAAAGACCCAGTACTTC
TRBJ2-5	.	.	TRBV7-6	CAGGLGGRDQETQYF	TGTGCCGGGGGCCTCGGGGGCCGTGACCAAGAGACCCAGTACTTC
TRBJ2-3	TRBD2	.	TRBV7-6	CASSVPGGGTKNTQYF	TGTGCCAGCAGCGTCCCGGGGGGGGGGACCAAAAATACGCAGTATTTC
TRBJ2-5	TRBD1	.	TRBV27	CASSSTGTGGTTGFF	TGTGCCAGCAGTTCTACCGGGACAGGGGGCACTACGGGGTTCTTC
TRBJ2-3	.	medium-sized	TRBV6-5	CASSYDRQVGQYF	TGTGCCAGCAGTTACGACCGGCAGGTTGGGCAGTATTTT
TRBJ2-3	.	.	TRBV7-7	CASSPDRLTGAQYF	TGTGCTAGCAGCCCTGACAGGCTCACCGGGGCGCAGTATTTT
TRBJ2-4	TRBD2	.	TRBV12-3/TRBV12-4	CAGSSSGGANTQYF	TGTGCCGGGAGTTCAAGCGGGGGGGCGAACACCCAGTACTTC
TRBJ2-7	TRBD2	.	TRBV7-2	CASSPRAGRWGENTQYF	TGTGCCAGCAGCCCCCGAGCGGGACGGTGGGGCGAAAATACGCAGTACTTC
TRBJ2-7	TRBD1	.	TRBV10-2	CASSESGTGAEQYF	TGCGCCAGCAGTGAATCGGGGACAGGGGCCGAGCAGTACTTC
TRBJ2-1	TRBD2	.	TRBV12-5	CASGGWTSGYNEQFF	TGTGCTAGTGGGGGATGGACTAGCGGCTACAATGAGCAGTTCTTC
TRBJ2-3	.	.	TRBV7-6	CAAGLGGGGQDTQYF	TGTGCCGCGGGCTTAGGGGGGGGAGGCCAAGATACGCAGTATTTT
TRBJ2-2	.	.	TRBV7-8	CVGRQGVSTGKLFF	TGCGTGGGCCGCCAGGGAGTGAGCACCGGGAAGCTGTTTTTT
TRBJ2-1	TRBD1	few	TRBV15	CATSSQGARYNEQFF	TGTGCCACCAGCAGCCAGGGGGCGCGGTACAATGAGCAGTTCTTC
TRBJ2-6	.	.	TRBV7-9	CASSFGASGANDLYF	TGTGCCAGCAGCTTCGGGGCCTCTGGGGCCAACGACCTGTATTTC
TRBJ2-3	.	.	TRBV12-3/TRBV12-4	CAGSGGRGKDTQYF	TGTGCGGGCAGTGGGGGCCGTGGCAAAGATACGCAGTACTTT
TRBJ2-7	.	.	TRBV12-3/TRBV12-4	CASSLGSREQYF	TGTGCCAGCAGTTTGGGATCGAGGGAGCAGTACTTC
TRBJ2-5	.	many	TRBV6-2/TRBV6-3	CASSPALRGTQYF	TGTGCCAGCAGCCCCGCCCTAAGGGGGACCCAGTACTTC
TRBJ2-7	.	few	TRBV11-2	CASSPSPPGLHSYEQYF	TGTGCCAGCAGCCCCTCTCCGCCGGGACTGCACTCCTACGAGCAGTACTTC
TRBJ2-7	.	few	TRBV7-2	CASSQSGGAYEQYF	TGTGCCAGCAGCCAATCAGGGGGGGCCTACGAGCAGTACTTC
TRBJ2-7	.	.	TRBV19	CASSRQGGYEQYF	TGTGCCAGTAGTAGGCAGGGGGGATACGAGCAGTACTTC
TRBJ2-2	TRBD2	.	TRBV7-8	CASSSGGPRTGKLFF	TGTGCCAGCAGCTCGGGGGGTCCGAGGACCGGGAAGCTGTTTTTT
TRBJ2-6	.	few	TRBV7-2	CSRGGGGRAGANVLTF	TGTTCAAGGGGGGGGGGGGGAAGGGCTGGGGCCAACGTCCTGACTTTC
TRBJ2-7	TRBD2	.	TRBV7-6	CASSSPPTSGSTYEQYF	TGTGCCAGCAGCTCCCCGCCGACTAGCGGGTCCACCTACGAGCAGTACTTC
TRBJ2-3	TRBD1	many	TRBV5-1	CASSSGTGSSTDTQYF	TGCGCCAGCAGCTCCGGGACAGGCTCTAGCACAGATACGCAGTATTTT
TRBJ2-1	.	.	TRBV11-2	CASSLVMDSWISDEQFF	TGTGCCAGCAGCTTAGTGATGGACTCCTGGATAAGCGATGAGCAGTTCTTC
TRBJ2-5	TRBD2	many	TRBV6-5	CASSYPSGGSLETQYF	TGTGCCAGCAGTTACCCTTCGGGCGGGAGTTTGGAGACCCAGTACTTC
TRBJ2-2	.	once	TRBV28	CASISSLNTGELFF	TGTGCCAGCATTTCCAGCTTGAACACCGGGGAGCTGTTTTTT
TRBJ2-2	.	once	TRBV7-8	CASSLVSFWGTLNTDTLFF	TGTGCCAGCAGCTTAGTTAGTTTTTGGGGGACGCTGAACACCGATACGCTGTTTTTT
TRBJ2-1	TRBD2	.	TRBV19	CASSKRLAGGLNEQFF	TGTGCCAGTAGTAAAAGACTAGCGGGGGGGCTGAATGAGCAGTTCTTC
TRBJ2-4	.	.	TRBV11-3	CASSSRGPCAKDTQYF	TGTGCCAGCAGCTCTAGAGGGCCTTGCGCCAAAGACACTCAGTACTTT